A selection of T cell receptor beta chains follows, all from one sample in a study of T cell responses to AZD1222 COVID-19 vaccine. Using immunoSEQ multiplex PCR, the repertoire was profiled, and TCRdb retains in-frame clones only, with some absent. This sample yields some 150,000 clones, of which almost 85% are seen a single time; approximately 8% belongs to the top ten. The sequencing used peripheral blood, collected 28 days after the second dose of the MenACWY control vaccine. The receptors come from an adult who received the MenACWY meningococcal vaccine as a control. The CDR3 runs from the conserved cysteine through the conserved F or W. Fields, in order: CDR3 length, V gene, clone size, J gene, D gene, CDR3 DNA, CDR3 protein. D genes are given only for firm matches. Clone size is shown for a subset of rows, as once, few, many or a class of expanded clone.

11	TRBV12-3/TRBV12-4	.	TRBJ2-1	.	TGTGCCAGCAGAACCTCCGCCCAACAGTTCTTC	CASRTSAQQFF
16	TRBV29-1	.	TRBJ1-1	.	TGCAGCGTTGAAGGGGGCGCCAGGGACATGAACACTGAAGCTTTCTTT	CSVEGGARDMNTEAFF
14	TRBV7-2	.	TRBJ2-5	TRBD1	TGTGCCAGCAGCTTAACAGGGGCCACGGAGACCCAGTACTTC	CASSLTGATETQYF
15	TRBV7-9	.	TRBJ1-2	.	TGTGCCAGCAGCTCCCGGGACACATCCCTGGGGGGCTACACCTTC	CASSSRDTSLGGYTF
14	TRBV6-5	.	TRBJ1-2	.	TGTGCCAGCAGTTACTCTGGATCATCTATGCGCTACACCTTC	CASSYSGSSMRYTF
16	TRBV5-1	.	TRBJ2-7	TRBD1	TGCGCCAGCAGCTTGGACAGGGACAGGGGGCTCTACGAGCAGTACTTC	CASSLDRDRGLYEQYF
15	TRBV4-2	.	TRBJ1-3	.	TGTGCCAGCAGCCAAGATGGGGCAGGGGGAAACACCATATATTTT	CASSQDGAGGNTIYF
13	TRBV18	.	TRBJ1-5	.	TGTGCCAGCTCACCTACAGGTGATCAGCCCCAGCATTTT	CASSPTGDQPQHF
11	TRBV10-3	.	TRBJ2-3	.	TGTGCCATCAGTGGGGGTGATACGCAGTATTTT	CAISGGDTQYF
13	TRBV3-1/TRBV3-2	few	TRBJ1-6	.	TGTGCCAGCAGCCCCGGAAGGGATTCACCCCTCCACTTT	CASSPGRDSPLHF
15	TRBV23-1	.	TRBJ2-6	.	TGCGCCAGCAGTCGTGGGGTTTCTGGGGCCAACGTCCTGACTTTC	CASSRGVSGANVLTF